The TCR beta chain under discussion was sequenced for a study of spatial heterogeneity in lung cancer. Study results and limitations: At resection, ubiquitous expanded tumor TCRs appeared in blood more than at follow-up.

As for this clonotype: Its matching antigen is unknown.

TCRdb processed the 5' RACE reads anew with MiXCR; each CDR3 protein has one entry. The sample carries 3,500 to 5,000 distinct CDR3 sequences, roughly 24% recorded once. V was shortened by 5 bases and J by 9 bases, with 14 bases between the two germline ends. CDR1 is MGHRA, CDR2 YSYEKL, per germline. The CDR3 is made up of 13 amino acids. Regarding time point: blood at routine non-recurrence follow-up after resection. TCRs were sequenced from unsorted whole RNA of tumor, nontumor lung or PBMC. The source of this sequence is a male donor with early-stage non-small cell lung cancer. This rearrangement joins TRBV4-1 to TRBJ2-1, with no clear D. The sequencing here drew on PBMCs, taken at follow-up. CDR3 coding DNA: TGCGCCAGCAGCATCTCAGTGGCGACTGAGCAGTTCTTC. Encoded protein: CASSISVATEQFF.